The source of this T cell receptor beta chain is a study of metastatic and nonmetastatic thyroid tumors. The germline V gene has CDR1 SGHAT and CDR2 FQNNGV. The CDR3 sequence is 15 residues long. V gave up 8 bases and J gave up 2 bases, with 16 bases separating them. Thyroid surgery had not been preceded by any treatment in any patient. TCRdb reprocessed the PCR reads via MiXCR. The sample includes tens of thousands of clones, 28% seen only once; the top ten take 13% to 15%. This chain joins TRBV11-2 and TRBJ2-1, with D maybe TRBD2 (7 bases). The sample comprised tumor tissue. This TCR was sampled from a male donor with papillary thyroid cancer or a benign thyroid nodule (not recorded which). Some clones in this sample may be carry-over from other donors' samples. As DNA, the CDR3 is TGTGCCAGCGGGACACCGCGGGAGACCTACAATGAGCAGTTCTTC. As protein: CASGTPRETYNEQFF.